These 27 T cell receptor beta chains share one sample of origin, sequenced in a study of T cell clonality in common variable immunodeficiency (dated by TCRdb to between 2015 and 2017). Study-wide findings and limitations: CVID TCRbeta sequences were reported to have fewer deletions and N-nucleotide insertions and to lack highly modified clones with 13 or more V deletions.

Their specific antigens are unknown. The method behind the library was the immunoSEQ multiplex PCR assay. In TCRdb, the immuneACCESS table is reduced to in-frame sequences with V and J assigned. These tables do not hold every clone; where another copy was compared, an unresolved V gene accounts for under half, and the others remain unexplained. The table puts some 25,000 clones in this sample, none counted just once. About 9.1% of the sample comes from the top ten. Sequenced: peripheral blood mononuclear cells. Source of these receptors: a human donor with common variable immunodeficiency.

This clone was seen at least ten times. The DNA read from the CDR3 is TGTGCCAGCAGTACTGAAAGCGGGAGAGTAAGCAGTGAG. Translation: CASSTESGRVSSE. The whole CDR3 is CASSTESGRVSSEQFF. V gene TRBV28 combines with J gene TRBJ2-1; 8 nucleotides agree with TRBD2. The read falls 3 residues short of the CDR3 end, and the missing part is taken from the germline J gene. V lost 5 bases, J lost 9 bases, and 15 bases stayed unmatched. The germline CDR1 and CDR2 sequences are MDHEN and SYDVKM. The CDR3 extends over 16 amino acids. Together with reference TRBV28 and TRBJ2-1, the CDR3 gives the full variable domain: DVKVTQSSRYLVKRTGEKVFLECVQDMDHENMFWYRQDPGLGLRLIYFSYDVKMKEKGDIPEGYSVSREKKERFSLILESASTNQTSMYLCASSTESGRVSSEQFFGPGTRLTVL.

Concerning this clone itself: From the germline J gene comes the end of the CDR3, since the read stops 3 residues before it. The genes are TRBV5-6 and TRBJ2-2; perhaps TRBD1 as D (6 bases). CDR1 is SGHDT and CDR2 is YYEEEE in the germline V gene. This CDR3 is 14 amino acids long. The V and J ends lost 2 bases and 4 bases respectively, with 9 bases between them. CDR3 bases read: TGTGCCAGCAGCTTTACAGGGTTCACCGGGGAG. Translated: CASSFTGFTGE. The entire CDR3 is CASSFTGFTGELFF.

A word on this clone: The CDR3 end lies 3 residues beyond the end of the read and is filled in from the germline J gene. This chain connects TRBV19 to TRBJ2-1, with TRBD2 matching over 11 bases. V was pared by 6 bases and J by 3 bases, with 7 bases of the junction left unmatched. The CDR3 covers 16 residues. CDR1 and CDR2 (germline): LNHDA, SQIVND (reference sequence). CDR3 sequence reads: CASSPTLAGGYNEQFF. The CDR3 bases that were read are TGTGCCAGTAGCCCTACCCTAGCGGGGGGCTACAATGAG.

Of note for this clone: The read is 3 residues too short to cover the CDR3 end, so that end is filled in from the germline J gene. This chain joins TRBV19 and TRBJ1-4, with 10 bases fitting TRBD1. Unmatched junction bases numbered 6, after V lost 3 bases and J lost 8 bases. The CDR3 has 15 residues. Germline CDR1 LNHDA, CDR2 SQIVND (reference sequence). CDR3 sequence reads: CASSIPGQGYEKLFF. The CDR3 bases that were read are TGTGCCAGTAGTATCCCGGGACAGGGGTACGAAAAA. Full variable domain (outside the CDR3, taken from reference TRBV19 and TRBJ1-4): DGGITQSPKYLFRKEGQNVTLSCEQNLNHDAMYWYRQDPGQGLRLIYYSQIVNDFQKGDIAEGYSVSREKKESFPLTVTSAQKNPTAFYLCASSIPGQGYEKLFFGSGTQLSVL.

This clone turned up a few times. The sequenced fragment ends 3 residues before the CDR3 boundary, so the rest is inferred from the germline J gene. J is TRBJ2-2 and V is TRBV7-8, with TRBD2 matching 10 bases. The CDR3 consists of 16 residues. Germline V gives CDR1 SGHVS, CDR2 FQNEAQ. J lost 7 bases, V lost 0 bases, and 5 bases had no gene match. Incomplete CDR3 DNA: TGTGCCAGCAGCTTAGCGAAGACTAGCGGGTTCGGGGAG. Translation: CASSLAKTSGFGE. The entire CDR3 sequence reads CASSLAKTSGFGELFF.

There are many counts of this clone. Sequencing ends 3 residues short of the CDR3 end; the germline J gene provides the rest. This chain joins TRBV5-6 and TRBJ1-1; D not certain. The CDR3 length is 14 residues. Germline CDR1 and CDR2: SGHDT and YYEEEE. V was pared by 0 bases and J by 6 bases, with 12 bases between. The covered CDR3 bases are TGTGCCAGCAGCTTGGCGGTTCTAGACCCTGAA. This gives the protein CASSLAVLDPE. The CDR3 as a whole reads CASSLAVLDPEAFF.

This clone was seen a handful of times. The read ends 3 residues early relative to the CDR3; the germline J gene fills the gap. V is TRBV19 and J is TRBJ1-1; weak D call: TRBD1 (5 bases). CDR1 is LNHDA, CDR2 SQIVND, per germline (reference sequence). Trimming pared 9 bases from V and 4 bases from J, leaving 18 bases between. CDR3 length: 14 amino acids. The CDR3 is CASRGDGGSTEAFF. Incomplete CDR3 DNA: TGTGCCAGCCGGGGGGATGGGGGGAGCACTGAA.

This clone was seen ten or more times. The CDR3 extends 3 residues past the end of the read, so its final part is completed from the germline J gene. This rearrangement joins TRBV4-1 to TRBJ2-5, with TRBD1 as a possible D gene (5 bases). This CDR3 has 15 residues. The germline CDR1 and CDR2 sequences are MGHRA and YSYEKL. The V end lost 1 base, the J end lost 1 base, and 10 bases lay between the germline ends. The CDR3 reads CASSQVETAQETQYF. CDR3 DNA (partial): TGCGCCAGCAGCCAAGTCGAGACAGCCCAAGAGACC.

This clone was seen many times. The sequenced fragment ends 3 residues before the CDR3 boundary, so the rest is inferred from the germline J gene. The V call is TRBV19, the J call TRBJ2-7; 8 positions agree with TRBD1. Germline V CDR1 and CDR2: LNHDA, SQIVND (reference sequence). The CDR3 runs 18 residues. V dropped 5 bases and J dropped 2; count of bases not matched to a gene: 17. CDR3 region: CASSGGPAGGSLPYEQYF. The CDR3 bases that were read are TGTGCCAGTAGTGGGGGCCCGGCAGGGGGCTCACTCCCCTACGAG.

A word on this clone: The sequence runs out 3 residues before the end of the CDR3; the remainder is reconstructed from the germline J gene. The V call is TRBV10-3, the J call TRBJ2-7; D is ambiguous. Trimming pared 3 bases from V and 2 bases from J, leaving 14 bases between. CDR1 and CDR2 from the germline V gene are ENHRY and SYGVKD. CDR3 length equals 15 residues. Incomplete CDR3 DNA: TGTGCCATCAGTGAACCCTCTAAGCTTACCTACGAG. Translation: CAISEPSKLTYE. The full CDR3 is CAISEPSKLTYEQYF.

This clone was detected a few times. The observed sequence ends 3 residues before the CDR3 terminus, with the missing tail filled in from the germline J gene. The chain uses TRBV10-2 and TRBJ2-3; 9 nucleotides line up with TRBD2. The CDR3 has 14 amino acids. CDR1 is WSHSY, CDR2 SAAADI, per germline. The V gene end was trimmed by 7 bases and the J gene end by 4 bases; junction bases not matched to a gene: 6. The CDR3 is CASIEAGGADTQYF. The sequenced CDR3 bases are TGCGCCAGCATCGAAGCGGGAGGAGCAGATACG.

Points on this clone: The CDR3 end lies 3 residues beyond the end of the read and is filled in from the germline J gene. The chain combines TRBV19 with TRBJ2-6; D unclear. The CDR3 is 18 amino acids. Germline values: CDR1 LNHDA, CDR2 SQIVND (reference sequence). V was pared by 6 bases and J by 0 bases, with 18 bases between. The CDR3 reads CASSPSFRMPSGANVLTF. CDR3 DNA (partial): TGTGCCAGTAGCCCCTCCTTCAGAATGCCCTCTGGGGCCAACGTC.

This clone was recorded a few times. The read gets to within 3 residues of the CDR3 end, and the germline J gene fills in the rest. The rearrangement joins TRBV5-6 to TRBJ2-7; D not certain. Germline values: CDR1 SGHDT, CDR2 YYEEEE. CDR3 length equals 12 residues. The ends were cut back, 0 bases at V and 2 bases at J, with 3 bases in the middle. The covered CDR3 bases are TGTGCCAGCAGCTTGGCAGCCTACGAG. Translated, it gives CASSLAAYE. The whole CDR3 sequence is CASSLAAYEQYF.

As for this clone: The CDR3 end is not reached by the read, which stops 3 residues before it; the germline J gene fills it in. This sequence joins TRBV5-1 and TRBJ2-5; 9 bases align to TRBD2. The CDR3 covers 15 residues. The V gene end was trimmed by 4 bases and the J gene end by 4 bases; junction bases not matched to a gene: 8. From germline, CDR1 is SGHRS and CDR2 YFSETQ. CDR3 DNA (partial): TGCGCCAGCAGCACCGGGACTAGCAATGTAGAGACC. Its protein product is CASSTGTSNVET. The whole CDR3 protein is CASSTGTSNVETQYF. Full variable domain (missing parts from reference TRBV5-1 and TRBJ2-5): KAGVTQTPRYLIKTRGQQVTLSCSPISGHRSVSWYQQTPGQGLQFLFEYFSETQRNKGNFPGRFSGRQFSNSRSEMNVSTLELGDSALYLCASSTGTSNVETQYFGPGTRLLVL.

This clone occurred a few times. From the germline J gene comes the end of the CDR3, since the read stops 3 residues before it. The chain has TRBV18 and TRBJ1-5, with 10 bases fitting TRBD1. V shed 8 bases, J shed 7 bases, and the junction held 8 bases outside the gene matches. Germline V gene lookup returns CDR1 KGHSH and CDR2 LQKENI. This CDR3 region has 14 residues. The sequenced part of the CDR3 DNA is TGTGCCAGCCACGGCGGGACAGGGGTACAGCCC. It encodes CASHGGTGVQP. The entire CDR3 sequence reads CASHGGTGVQPQHF.

A remark on this clone: With the read ending 3 residues before the CDR3 end, the germline J gene is used to fill in that end. V and J are TRBV7-9 and TRBJ1-5; no clear D. This CDR3 has 15 amino acids. Trimming left V 1 base short and J 2 bases short, with 9 bases between. Germline assignment: CDR1 SEHNR and CDR2 FQNEAQ (reference sequence). The CDR3 protein is CASSLGQAGNQPQHF. The sequenced CDR3 bases are TGTGCCAGCAGCTTAGGTCAGGCAGGCAATCAGCCC.

This clone is labeled medium-sized. The missing CDR3 end, 3 residues past where the read stops, is filled in from the germline J gene. The rearrangement joins TRBV6-1 to TRBJ2-1; 9 nucleotides match TRBD2. This CDR3 comprises 15 residues. V lost 2 bases to trimming and J lost 8 bases; unmatched junction nucleotides: 7. Germline loops: CDR1 MNHNS, CDR2 SASEGT. The CDR3 bases that were read are TGTGCCAGCAGTGAAAAGGAAGCGGGGGGCGATGAG. This translates into CASSEKEAGGDE. The complete CDR3 protein is CASSEKEAGGDEQFF.

This clone has ten or more counts. The CDR3 end falls 3 residues outside the read, so it is completed with the germline J gene. The chain is built from TRBV7-2 and TRBJ2-1; D call uncertain. The CDR3 spans 14 residues. V dropped 6 bases and J dropped 3 bases, with 12 bases sitting between them. CDR1 and CDR2 (germline): SGHTA, FQGNSA. This CDR3 is CASRPRQSYNEQFF. The DNA read from the CDR3 is TGTGCCAGCAGACCCAGACAAAGCTACAATGAG.

This clone was counted only a few times. The CDR3 is cut off 3 residues early in the read; its end comes from the germline J gene. This specimen includes other DNA sequences encoding the same CDR3. The chain joins TRBV29-1 to TRBJ2-5; the match to TRBD2 covers 13 bases. The CDR3 is 16 amino acids. V lost 6 bases and J lost 5; bases outside the gene matches: 12. Germline-derived CDR1 and CDR2 are SQVTM and ANQGSEA. The DNA read from the CDR3 is TGCAGCGTCGGGGGACTAGCGGGATCGCCAGGGGAGACC. Protein product: CSVGGLAGSPGET. The entire CDR3 is CSVGGLAGSPGETQYF.

This clone has at least ten counts. The DNA ends 3 residues before the CDR3 does, and the rest of the CDR3 is filled in from the germline J gene. The chain couples TRBV7-9 to TRBJ2-5, with D perhaps TRBD2 (6 bases). This CDR3 comprises 14 residues. Between the trimmed V and J ends, which lost 4 bases and 5 bases, there was a span of 14 bases. Germline loops: CDR1 SEHNR, CDR2 FQNEAQ (reference sequence). Incomplete CDR3 DNA: TGTGCCAGCAGCTCCCGAGCGGGTCTGGAGACC. Its protein is CASSSRAGLET. The CDR3 in its entirety is CASSSRAGLETQYF.

In this sample, this clone turned up many times. The read ends 3 residues early relative to the CDR3; the germline J gene fills the gap. Other DNA sequences of this sample code for an identical CDR3. This chain links TRBV19 with TRBJ2-2; D is possibly TRBD1 (5 bases). There are 15 residues in the CDR3. Trimming took 3 bases from V and 4 from J, leaving 12 bases between them. The V gene's germline CDR1 is LNHDA and CDR2 SQIVND (reference sequence). The CDR3 here is CASSIRQGGTGELFF. CDR3 DNA, as far as it was read: TGTGCCAGTAGTATTAGGCAGGGTGGCACCGGGGAG.

Only a few counts were recorded for this clone. The CDR3 end lies 3 residues beyond the end of the read and is filled in from the germline J gene. The rearrangement links TRBV19 to TRBJ2-7; 7 bases fit TRBD1. CDR1 is LNHDA, CDR2 SQIVND, per germline (reference sequence). This CDR3 has 15 residues. V lost 5 bases and J lost 5; bases outside the gene matches: 12. The sequenced part of the CDR3 DNA is TGTGCCAGTAGTTTTCAAACCGACAGGGCGAACGAG. Protein: CASSFQTDRANE. The whole CDR3 reads CASSFQTDRANEQYF.

Comments on this clone: The read finishes 3 residues shy of the CDR3 end, and the germline J gene is used to complete it. This chain uses TRBV2 with TRBJ2-2, with D uncertain. This CDR3 region has 15 residues. CDR1 is SNHLY, CDR2 FYNNEI, per germline. V lost 0 bases to trimming and J lost 0 bases, with 5 bases between them. CDR3 DNA (partial): TGTGCCAGCAGTGAAGCCCTCTCGAACACCGGGGAG. Encoded protein: CASSEALSNTGE. The entire CDR3 protein is CASSEALSNTGELFF. Full variable domain (remainder filled in from reference TRBV2 and TRBJ2-2): EPEVTQTPSHQVTQMGQEVILRCVPISNHLYFYWYRQILGQKVEFLVSFYNNEISEKSEIFDDQFSVERPDGSNFTLKIRSTKLEDSAMYFCASSEALSNTGELFFGEGSRLTVL.

This clone came up a few times. Here the CDR3 reads CASSELAGGRGGELFF. The part of the CDR3 DNA that was read is TGTGCCAGTAGTGAACTAGCGGGAGGTCGGGGCGGGGAG. This chain connects TRBV19 to TRBJ2-2, with 12 positions matching TRBD2. The read finishes 3 residues shy of the CDR3 end, and the germline J gene is used to complete it. The V gene's germline CDR1 is LNHDA and CDR2 SQIVND (reference sequence). The V gene end was trimmed by 5 bases and the J gene end by 7 bases; junction bases not matched to a gene: 8. The CDR3 spans 16 residues.

This clone was seen repeatedly, ten times or more. The sequenced fragment ends 3 residues before the CDR3 boundary, so the rest is inferred from the germline J gene. The rearrangement links TRBV30 to TRBJ1-1, with a tentative D call TRBD1 (6 bases). Germline V CDR1 and CDR2: GTSNPN, SVGIG (reference sequence). The V gene lost 3 bases and the J gene lost 3 bases, with 17 bases spanning the gap. The CDR3 sequence is 15 residues long. Partial CDR3 DNA: TGTGCCTGGAGCTCTTGGGGGGGCCGGGACACTGAA. Amino acids: CAWSSWGGRDTE. The whole CDR3 region reads CAWSSWGGRDTEAFF.

The table lists this clone with many counts. The read ends 3 residues early relative to the CDR3; the germline J gene fills the gap. The rearrangement uses TRBV30 and TRBJ2-1; 11 positions match TRBD2. This CDR3 region has 16 residues. After removal of 3 bases from V and 3 bases from J, the junction contained 7 bases not matched to a gene. Looked up from germline, CDR1 is GTSNPN and CDR2 is SVGIG (reference sequence). Partial CDR3 DNA: TGTGCCTGGAGCGTTATACTAGCGGGGGACTACAATGAG. It translates to CAWSVILAGDYNE. The full CDR3 protein is CAWSVILAGDYNEQFF.

Worth noting for this clone: The read falls 3 residues short of the CDR3 end, and the missing part is taken from the germline J gene. The chain combines TRBV2 with TRBJ1-4, with 7 bases fitting TRBD1. The CDR3 is 14 amino acids. J lost 4 bases, V lost 2 bases, and 1 base had no gene match. Germline V gene data show CDR1 as SNHLY and CDR2 as FYNNEI. CDR3 residues: CASSEQGVNEKLFF. Incomplete CDR3 DNA: TGTGCCAGCAGTGAACAGGGGGTTAATGAAAAA. Full variable domain (missing parts from reference TRBV2 and TRBJ1-4): EPEVTQTPSHQVTQMGQEVILRCVPISNHLYFYWYRQILGQKVEFLVSFYNNEISEKSEIFDDQFSVERPDGSNFTLKIRSTKLEDSAMYFCASSEQGVNEKLFFGSGTQLSVL.